These 6 T cell receptor beta chains share one sample of origin, sequenced in a study of cytotoxic CD8 clonotypes in ibrutinib-treated CLL. Measured with immunoSEQ multiplex PCR; TCRdb has only the in-frame clones, and not every one. The table shows 60,000 to 65,000 clones, with around three fifths occurring only once. This specimen was PBMCs, taken after 12 months of ibrutinib treatment. These receptors were taken from a human donor with chronic lymphocytic leukemia.

J is TRBJ1-1 and V is TRBV21-1. TRBV21-1 is recorded as a pseudogene. The CDR3 extends over 16 amino acids. CDR3 bases: TGTGCCAGCAGCGTTGTTCTAGCTACAATTCGCACTGAAGCTTTCTTT. This translates into CASSVVLATIRTEAFF.

The chain combines TRBV7-8 with TRBJ2-3; D call uncertain. Germline V lookup: CDR1 SGHVS, CDR2 FQNEAQ. This CDR3 comprises 15 residues. V gave up 5 bases and J gave up 2 bases, with 14 bases separating them. The CDR3 reads CASSNRARNTDTQYF. The DNA for the CDR3 is TGTGCCAGCAGCAACCGGGCGCGGAACACAGATACGCAGTATTTT.

The rearrangement joins TRBV6-5 to TRBJ2-7, with a possible D match to TRBD1 (5 bases). The V gene lost 4 bases and the J gene lost 1 base, with 11 bases spanning the gap. This CDR3 is 14 amino acids long. The germline gives CDR1 MNHEY, CDR2 SVGAGI. This CDR3 reads CASSLSGNSYEQYV. The CDR3 region has the DNA TGTGCCAGCAGTTTGTCAGGGAATTCCTACGAGCAGTACGTC.

This chain joins TRBV5-1 and TRBJ2-1; no reliable D call. Looked up from germline, CDR1 is SGHRS and CDR2 is YFSETQ. This CDR3 is 13 amino acids long. V lost 2 bases, J lost 6 bases, and 9 bases lay in between. In DNA, the CDR3 is TGCGCCAGCAGCTTAGCCAGCGCCAATGAGCAGTTCTTC. Translating it yields CASSLASANEQFF.

The chain carries TRBV7-7 and TRBJ2-3, with TRBD1 as a possible D gene (5 bases). The CDR3 is made up of 15 amino acids. V dropped 1 base and J dropped 2 bases, with 10 bases sitting between them. Germline V lookup: CDR1 SSHAT, CDR2 FNYEAQ (reference sequence). Here the CDR3 reads CASSLGSGSTDTQYF. CDR3 DNA: TGTGCCAGCAGCTTAGGCTCAGGGTCCACAGATACGCAGTATTTT.

This chain uses TRBV19 with TRBJ2-3; D is ambiguous. This CDR3 contains 15 residues. Germline V lookup: CDR1 LNHDA, CDR2 SQIVND (reference sequence). The ends were cut back, 0 bases at V and 3 bases at J, with 10 bases in the middle. CDR3 in DNA: TGTGCCAGTAGTATAGACGGAACCTCGACAGATACGCAGTATTTT. It specifies CASSIDGTSTDTQYF.